Listed below are T cell receptor beta chains from one sample, sequenced in a study of metastatic and nonmetastatic thyroid tumors. TCRdb re-clonotyped the PCR reads through MiXCR. The top ten clones hold about 23% of a sample with 15,000 to 20,000 clones, 25% to 35% of them seen once. Sequencing was carried out using tumor tissue. The receptors shown here come from a male donor with papillary thyroid cancer or a benign thyroid nodule (not recorded which). Some clones in this sample may be carry-over from other donors' samples. CDR3s leave out the opening cysteine and the closing phenylalanine or tryptophan. The order of the fields is J gene, D gene, V gene, CDR3 protein. The D gene is left open where the match is weak.

>TRBJ2-5|TRBD1|TRBV2
ASRIRQGARETQY
>TRBJ2-3|.|TRBV5-1
ASSLERGAITDTQY
>TRBJ2-7|.|TRBV12-3/TRBV12-4
TSRDRSEQY
>TRBJ1-1|.|TRBV11-3
ASSRGGFNEAF
>TRBJ2-1|TRBD2|TRBV12-3/TRBV12-4
ASKGLAGAHEQF
>TRBJ2-3|.|TRBV9
ASSPSLERSTDTQY
>TRBJ1-5|.|TRBV18
ASSPDRGGNQPQH
>TRBJ2-1|.|TRBV7-9
ASSLFTEGQF
>TRBJ1-1|.|TRBV7-9
ASILRPTAAF
>TRBJ2-1|.|TRBV7-8
ASSWGPASYNEQF
>TRBJ2-7|TRBD2|TRBV20-1
SANGLAGGPPPYEQY
>TRBJ2-5|.|TRBV6-2/TRBV6-3
ASSQTQYQETQY
>TRBJ2-5|.|TRBV20-1
SAREARRRY
>TRBJ2-7|.|TRBV15
ATSSGGLEQY
>TRBJ1-6|TRBD1|TRBV18
ASSPPGTGGSPLH
>TRBJ2-2|TRBD2|TRBV6-1
ASSQSRRGGELF
>TRBJ2-1|TRBD2|TRBV3-1
ASSQDLLAGDNFYNEQF
>TRBJ2-2|TRBD1|TRBV19
ASSLTGDNTGELF
>TRBJ2-1|.|TRBV19
ASSIRRDNEQF
>TRBJ2-1|TRBD1|TRBV18
ASSPGWDRAYNEQF
>TRBJ2-7|.|TRBV5-6
ASSSFYEQY
>TRBJ2-1|.|TRBV20-1
SASDKWGSRTTNEQF
>TRBJ1-3|TRBD1|TRBV6-1
ASEQGNSGNTIY
>TRBJ1-1|.|TRBV7-3
ASRITGTAEAF
>TRBJ2-3|.|TRBV4-2
ASSRLRERSTDTRY
>TRBJ1-1|.|TRBV7-6
ASSLNRGGNTEAF
>TRBJ1-6|.|TRBV20-1
SARGLGGGLNSPLH
>TRBJ2-7|TRBD2|TRBV29-1
SVTQAGAYEQY
>TRBJ1-1|TRBD1|TRBV4-1
ASSPMTGPPEAF
>TRBJ1-3|.|TRBV6-1
ASSPTLGPSGNTIY
>TRBJ1-1|.|TRBV18
ASSPGAVITEAF
>TRBJ2-1|.|TRBV5-1
ASSLGIHNEQF
>TRBJ2-7|TRBD2|TRBV5-6
ASSFFTGGTYEQY
>TRBJ1-2|TRBD1|TRBV28
ASTGSLGGVFYGYT
>TRBJ2-5|.|TRBV5-4
ASSLQGNQETQY
>TRBJ2-7|TRBD2|TRBV20-1
SAREASGRYEQY
>TRBJ2-3|.|TRBV6-1
ASSELLISGLNTDTQY
>TRBJ2-1|.|TRBV20-1
SGIAEHEQF
>TRBJ2-1|TRBD2|TRBV7-3
ASSPGLARDNEQF
>TRBJ2-7|.|TRBV9
ASSVGSTAPRAHEQY
>TRBJ2-2|.|TRBV5-1
ASSRSVGGLITPGELF
>TRBJ2-7|.|TRBV7-2
ASSQGVGGHEQY
>TRBJ2-2|.|TRBV18
ASSPRVGSGELF
>TRBJ1-1|.|TRBV11-2
ASSLGTRVKDTEAF
>TRBJ2-3|.|TRBV9
ASSVPPNSDTQY
>TRBJ2-2|.|TRBV7-8
ARPQIGSNTGELF
>TRBJ2-5|.|TRBV6-2/TRBV6-3
ASSPYRETQY
>TRBJ2-1|TRBD2|TRBV6-1
ASSRWTSGYNEQF
>TRBJ1-2|.|TRBV7-9
ASSVKTVPDGYT
>TRBJ2-7|.|TRBV5-4
ASSFGSSYEQY
>TRBJ2-5|TRBD2|TRBV5-1
ASSYGGVETQY
>TRBJ2-5|TRBD2|TRBV10-1
ASSETSGDYLETQY
>TRBJ2-7|.|TRBV6-5
ASSYREGGDEQY